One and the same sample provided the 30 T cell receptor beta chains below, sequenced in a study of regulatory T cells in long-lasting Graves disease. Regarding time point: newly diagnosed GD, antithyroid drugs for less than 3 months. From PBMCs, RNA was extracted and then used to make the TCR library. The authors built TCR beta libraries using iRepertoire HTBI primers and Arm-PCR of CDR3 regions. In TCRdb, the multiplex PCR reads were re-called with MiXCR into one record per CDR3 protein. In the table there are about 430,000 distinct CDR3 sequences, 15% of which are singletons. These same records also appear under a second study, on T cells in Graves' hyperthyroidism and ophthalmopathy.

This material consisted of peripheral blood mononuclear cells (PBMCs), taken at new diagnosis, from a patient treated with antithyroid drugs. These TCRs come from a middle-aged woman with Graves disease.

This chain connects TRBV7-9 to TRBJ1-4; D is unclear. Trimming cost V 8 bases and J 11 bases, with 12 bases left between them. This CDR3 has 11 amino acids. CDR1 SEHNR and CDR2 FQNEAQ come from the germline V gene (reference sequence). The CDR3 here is CASAREGKLFF. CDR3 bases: TGTGCCAGCGCTCGGGAGGGCAAACTGTTTTTT.

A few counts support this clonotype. The CDR3 sequence is CASSSDPANTGELFF. The CDR3 bases are TGTGCCAGCAGCTCGGACCCGGCGAACACCGGGGAGCTGTTTTTT. The rearrangement uses TRBV7-2 and TRBJ2-2; D is unresolved. The length of the CDR3 is 15 residues. Germline loops: CDR1 SGHTA, CDR2 FQGNSA. V was trimmed by 4 bases and J by 0 bases, leaving 9 bases between them.

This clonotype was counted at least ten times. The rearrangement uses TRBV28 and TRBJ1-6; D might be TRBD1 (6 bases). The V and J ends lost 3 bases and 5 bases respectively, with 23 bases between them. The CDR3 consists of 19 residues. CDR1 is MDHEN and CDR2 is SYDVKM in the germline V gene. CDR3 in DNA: TGTGCCAGCAGTTTGGGGGGCACAGGGATAGGGGGGAATAATTCACCCCTCCACTTT. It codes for CASSLGGTGIGGNNSPLHF.

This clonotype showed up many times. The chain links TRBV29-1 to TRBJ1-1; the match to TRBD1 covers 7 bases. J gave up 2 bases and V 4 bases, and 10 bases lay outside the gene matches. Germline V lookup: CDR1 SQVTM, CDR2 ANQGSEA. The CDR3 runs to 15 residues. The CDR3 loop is CSVGALRGDNTEAFF. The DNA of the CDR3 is TGCAGCGTTGGGGCTCTCAGGGGGGACAACACTGAAGCTTTCTTT. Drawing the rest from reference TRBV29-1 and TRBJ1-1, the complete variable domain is SAVISQKPSRDICQRGTSLTIQCQVDSQVTMMFWYRQQPGQSLTLIATANQGSEATYESGFVIDKFPISRPNLTFSTLTVSNMSPEDSSIYLCSVGALRGDNTEAFFGQGTRLTVV.

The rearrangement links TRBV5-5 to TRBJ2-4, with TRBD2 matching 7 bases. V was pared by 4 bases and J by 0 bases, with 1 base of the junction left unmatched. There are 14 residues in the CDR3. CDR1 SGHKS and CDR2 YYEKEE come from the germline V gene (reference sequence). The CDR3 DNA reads TGTGCCAGCAGCCCGGGAGGAGCCAAAAACATTCAGTACTTC. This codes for CASSPGGAKNIQYF.

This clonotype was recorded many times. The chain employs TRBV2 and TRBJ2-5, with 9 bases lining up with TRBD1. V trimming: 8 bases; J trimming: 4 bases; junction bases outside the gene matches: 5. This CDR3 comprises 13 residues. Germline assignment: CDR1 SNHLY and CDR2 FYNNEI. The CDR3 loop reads CASCSTGGETQYF. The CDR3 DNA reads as TGTGCCAGCTGTTCGACAGGGGGAGAGACCCAGTACTTC.

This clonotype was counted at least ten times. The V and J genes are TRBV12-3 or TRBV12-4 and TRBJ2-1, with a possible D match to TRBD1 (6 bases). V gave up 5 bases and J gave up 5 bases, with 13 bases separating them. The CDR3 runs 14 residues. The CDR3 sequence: CASSPLDSHNEQFF. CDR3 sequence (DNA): TGTGCCAGCAGTCCATTGGACAGCCACAATGAGCAGTTCTTC.

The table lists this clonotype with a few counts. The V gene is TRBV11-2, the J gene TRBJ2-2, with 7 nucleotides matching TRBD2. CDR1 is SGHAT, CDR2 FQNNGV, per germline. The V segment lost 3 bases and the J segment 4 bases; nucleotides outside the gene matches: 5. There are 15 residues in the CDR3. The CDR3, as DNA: TGTGCCAGCAGCTTCGGGGGGTCGGTCACCGGGGAGCTGTTTTTT. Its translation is CASSFGGSVTGELFF.

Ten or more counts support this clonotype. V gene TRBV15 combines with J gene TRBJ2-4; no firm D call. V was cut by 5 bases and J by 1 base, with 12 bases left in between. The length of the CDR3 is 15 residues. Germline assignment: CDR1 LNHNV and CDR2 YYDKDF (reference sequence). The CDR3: CATSSQGSAKNIQYF. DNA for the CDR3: TGTGCCACCAGCTCACAAGGGTCGGCCAAAAACATTCAGTACTTC. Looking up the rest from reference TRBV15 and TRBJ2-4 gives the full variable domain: DAMVIQNPRYQVTQFGKPVTLSCSQTLNHNVMYWYQQKSSQAPKLLFHYYDKDFNNEADTPDNFQSRRPNTSFCFLDIRSPGLGDTAMYLCATSSQGSAKNIQYFGAGTRLSVL.

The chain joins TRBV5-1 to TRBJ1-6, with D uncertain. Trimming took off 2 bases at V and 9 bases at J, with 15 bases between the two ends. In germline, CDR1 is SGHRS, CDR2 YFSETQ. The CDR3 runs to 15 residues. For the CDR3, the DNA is TGCGCCAGCAGCTTCGACGGGCCAGTCGTTTCACCCCTCCACTTT. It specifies CASSFDGPVVSPLHF. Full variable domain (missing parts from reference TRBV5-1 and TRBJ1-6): KAGVTQTPRYLIKTRGQQVTLSCSPISGHRSVSWYQQTPGQGLQFLFEYFSETQRNKGNFPGRFSGRQFSNSRSEMNVSTLELGDSALYLCASSFDGPVVSPLHFGNGTRLTVT.

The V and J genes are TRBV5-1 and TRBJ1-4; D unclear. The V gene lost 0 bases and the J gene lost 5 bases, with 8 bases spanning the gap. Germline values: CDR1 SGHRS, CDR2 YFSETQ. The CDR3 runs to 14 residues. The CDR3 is CASSLGSTNEKLFF. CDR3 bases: TGCGCCAGCAGCTTGGGATCGACAAATGAAAAACTGTTTTTT.

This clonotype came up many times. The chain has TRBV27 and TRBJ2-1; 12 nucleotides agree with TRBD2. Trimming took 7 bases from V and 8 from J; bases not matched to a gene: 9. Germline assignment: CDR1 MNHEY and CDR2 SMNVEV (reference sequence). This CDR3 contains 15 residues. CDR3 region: CASTPTSGRIDEQFF. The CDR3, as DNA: TGTGCCAGCACTCCTACTAGCGGGAGGATTGATGAGCAGTTCTTC.

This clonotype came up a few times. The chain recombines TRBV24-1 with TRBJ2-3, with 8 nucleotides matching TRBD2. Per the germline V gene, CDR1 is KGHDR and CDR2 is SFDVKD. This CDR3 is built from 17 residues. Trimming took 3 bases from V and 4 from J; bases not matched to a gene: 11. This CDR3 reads CATSDLGGVDPPDTQYF. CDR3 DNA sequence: TGTGCCACCAGTGATCTCGGGGGGGTGGACCCCCCAGATACGCAGTATTTT.

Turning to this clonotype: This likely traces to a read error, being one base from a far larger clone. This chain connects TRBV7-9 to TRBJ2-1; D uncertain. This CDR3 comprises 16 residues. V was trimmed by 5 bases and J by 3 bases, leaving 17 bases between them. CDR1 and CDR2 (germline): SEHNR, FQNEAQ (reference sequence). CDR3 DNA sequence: TGTGCCAGCAGCGGGCGGCGGCCGACCTACTACAATGAGCAGTTCTTC. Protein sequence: CASSGRRPTYYNEQFF.

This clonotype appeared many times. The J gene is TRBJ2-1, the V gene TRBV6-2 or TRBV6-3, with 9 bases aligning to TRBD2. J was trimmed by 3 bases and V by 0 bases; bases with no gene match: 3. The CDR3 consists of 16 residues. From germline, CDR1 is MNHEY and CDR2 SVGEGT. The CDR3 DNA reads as TGTGCCAGCAGTTACTCCCTAGCGGGAAGCTACAATGAGCAGTTCTTC. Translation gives CASSYSLAGSYNEQFF.

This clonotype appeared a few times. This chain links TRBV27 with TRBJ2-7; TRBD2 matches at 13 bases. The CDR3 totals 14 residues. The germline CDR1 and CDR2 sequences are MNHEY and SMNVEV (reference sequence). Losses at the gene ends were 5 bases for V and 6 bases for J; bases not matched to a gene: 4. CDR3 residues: CASSVRLAGGEQYF. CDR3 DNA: TGTGCCAGCAGTGTTCGACTAGCGGGGGGCGAGCAGTACTTC.

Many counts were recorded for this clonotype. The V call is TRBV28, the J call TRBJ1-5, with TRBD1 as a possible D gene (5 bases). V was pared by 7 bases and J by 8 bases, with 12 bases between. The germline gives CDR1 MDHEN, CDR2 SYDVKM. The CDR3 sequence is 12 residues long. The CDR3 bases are TGTGCCAGCAAACAGGCCGGGGAGCCCCAGCATTTT. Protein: CASKQAGEPQHF.

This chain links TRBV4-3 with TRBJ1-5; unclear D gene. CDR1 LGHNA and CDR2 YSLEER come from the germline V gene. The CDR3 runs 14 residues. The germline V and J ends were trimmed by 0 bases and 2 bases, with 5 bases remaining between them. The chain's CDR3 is CASSQDFGNQPQHF. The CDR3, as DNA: TGCGCCAGCAGCCAAGATTTCGGCAATCAGCCCCAGCATTTT.

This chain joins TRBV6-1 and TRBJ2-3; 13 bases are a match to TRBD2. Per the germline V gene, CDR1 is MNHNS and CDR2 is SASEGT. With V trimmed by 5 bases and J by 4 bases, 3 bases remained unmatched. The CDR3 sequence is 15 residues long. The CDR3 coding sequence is TGTGCCAGCAGTACTAGCGGGAGGGTTGCAGATACGCAGTATTTT. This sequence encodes CASSTSGRVADTQYF.

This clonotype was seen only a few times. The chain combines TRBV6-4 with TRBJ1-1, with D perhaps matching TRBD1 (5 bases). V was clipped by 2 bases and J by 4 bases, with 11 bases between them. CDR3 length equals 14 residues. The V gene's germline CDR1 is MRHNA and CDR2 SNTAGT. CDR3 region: CASSDRGHITEAFF. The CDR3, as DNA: TGTGCCAGCAGTGACCGAGGACATATCACTGAAGCTTTCTTT.

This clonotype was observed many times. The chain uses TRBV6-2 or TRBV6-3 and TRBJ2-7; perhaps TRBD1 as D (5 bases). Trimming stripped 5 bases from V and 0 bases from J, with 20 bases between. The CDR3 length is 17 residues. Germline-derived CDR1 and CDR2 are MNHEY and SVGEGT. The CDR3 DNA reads TGTGCCAGCAGTAACGACGGCCGGACACTAAGCTCCTACGAGCAGTACTTC. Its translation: CASSNDGRTLSSYEQYF.

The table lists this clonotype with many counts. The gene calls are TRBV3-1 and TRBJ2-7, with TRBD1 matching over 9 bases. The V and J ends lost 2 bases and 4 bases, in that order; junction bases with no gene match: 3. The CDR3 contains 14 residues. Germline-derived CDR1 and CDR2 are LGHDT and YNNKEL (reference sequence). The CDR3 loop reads CASSQTGQGYEQYF. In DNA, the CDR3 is TGTGCCAGCAGCCAAACGGGACAGGGATACGAGCAGTACTTC.

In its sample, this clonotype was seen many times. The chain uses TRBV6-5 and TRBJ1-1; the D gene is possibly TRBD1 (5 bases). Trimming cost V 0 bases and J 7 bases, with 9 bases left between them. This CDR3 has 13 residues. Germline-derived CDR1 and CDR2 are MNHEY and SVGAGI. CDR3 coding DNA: TGTGCCAGCAGTTACTCGTACAGGCTTGAAGCTTTCTTT. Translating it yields CASSYSYRLEAFF.

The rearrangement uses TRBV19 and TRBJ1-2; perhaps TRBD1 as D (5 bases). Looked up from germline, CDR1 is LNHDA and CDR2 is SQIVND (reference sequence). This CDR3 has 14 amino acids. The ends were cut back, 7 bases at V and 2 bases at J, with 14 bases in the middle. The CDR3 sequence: CASTPRRQNYGYTF. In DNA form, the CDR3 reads TGTGCCAGTACCCCAAGGCGACAGAACTATGGCTACACCTTC.

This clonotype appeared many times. In DNA form, the CDR3 reads TGTGCCAGCAGCTTCTGGAGCTCCTACAATGAGCAGTTCTTC. Amino acid sequence: CASSFWSSYNEQFF. V and J are TRBV7-2 and TRBJ2-1; D remains ambiguous. The CDR3 is 14 residues long. Germline V gene lookup returns CDR1 SGHTA and CDR2 FQGNSA. The V end was cut by 3 bases, the J end by 0 bases, with 6 bases between. The full variable domain, rest sourced from reference TRBV7-2 and TRBJ2-1, is GAGVSQSPSNKVTEKGKDVELRCDPISGHTALYWYRQSLGQGLEFLIYFQGNSAPDKSGLPSDRFSAERTGGSVSTLTIQRTQQEDSAVYLCASSFWSSYNEQFFGPGTRLTVL.

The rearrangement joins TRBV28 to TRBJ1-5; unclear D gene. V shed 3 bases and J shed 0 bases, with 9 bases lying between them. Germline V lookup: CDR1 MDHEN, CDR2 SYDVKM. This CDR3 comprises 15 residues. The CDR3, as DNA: TGTGCCAGCAGTTTGAAGGTCTATAGCAATCAGCCCCAGCATTTT. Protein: CASSLKVYSNQPQHF.

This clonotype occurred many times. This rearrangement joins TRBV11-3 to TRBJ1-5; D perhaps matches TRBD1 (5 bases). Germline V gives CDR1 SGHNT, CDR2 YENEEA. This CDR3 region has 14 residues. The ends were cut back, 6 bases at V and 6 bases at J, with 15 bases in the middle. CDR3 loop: CASSLGGEGQPQHF. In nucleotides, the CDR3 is TGTGCCAGCAGTCTGGGGGGAGAAGGTCAGCCCCAGCATTTT.

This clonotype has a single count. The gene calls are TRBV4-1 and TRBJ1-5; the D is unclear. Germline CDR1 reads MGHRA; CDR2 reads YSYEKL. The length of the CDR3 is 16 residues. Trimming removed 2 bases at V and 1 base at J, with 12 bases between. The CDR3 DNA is TGCGCCAGCAGCCAATTCCCCGGCCTAAGCAATCAGCCCCAGCATTTT. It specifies CASSQFPGLSNQPQHF.

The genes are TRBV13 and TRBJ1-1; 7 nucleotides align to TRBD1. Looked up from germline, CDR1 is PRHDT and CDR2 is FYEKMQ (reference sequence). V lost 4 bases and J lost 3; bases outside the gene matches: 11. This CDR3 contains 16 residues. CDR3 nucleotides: TGTGCCAGCAGCTCTAACGAGGGGGCGCTAGACACTGAAGCTTTCTTT. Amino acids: CASSSNEGALDTEAFF.

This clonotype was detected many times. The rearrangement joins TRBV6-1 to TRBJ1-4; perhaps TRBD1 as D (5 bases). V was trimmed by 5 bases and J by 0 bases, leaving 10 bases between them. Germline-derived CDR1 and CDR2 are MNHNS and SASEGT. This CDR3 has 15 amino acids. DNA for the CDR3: TGTGCCAGCAGTAGAGGGACCTCAACTAATGAAAAACTGTTTTTT. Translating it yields CASSRGTSTNEKLFF.